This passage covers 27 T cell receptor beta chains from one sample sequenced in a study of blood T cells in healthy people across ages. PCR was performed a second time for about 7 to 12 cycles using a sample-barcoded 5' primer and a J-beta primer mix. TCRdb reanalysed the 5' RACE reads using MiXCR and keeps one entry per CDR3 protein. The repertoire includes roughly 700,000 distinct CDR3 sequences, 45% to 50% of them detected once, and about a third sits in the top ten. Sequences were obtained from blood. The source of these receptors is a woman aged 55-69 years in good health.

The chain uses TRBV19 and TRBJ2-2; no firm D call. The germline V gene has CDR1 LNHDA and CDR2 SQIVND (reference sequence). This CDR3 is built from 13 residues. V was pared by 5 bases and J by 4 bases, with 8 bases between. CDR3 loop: CASSYHSTGELFF. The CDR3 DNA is TGTGCCAGTAGTTATCACAGCACCGGGGAGCTGTTTTTT.

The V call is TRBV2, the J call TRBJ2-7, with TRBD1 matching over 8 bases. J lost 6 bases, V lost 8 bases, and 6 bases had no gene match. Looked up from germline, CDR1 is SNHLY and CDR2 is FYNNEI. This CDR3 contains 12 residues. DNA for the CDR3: TGTGCCAGCCGGACAGGGTTGGGCGAGCAGTACTTC. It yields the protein CASRTGLGEQYF.

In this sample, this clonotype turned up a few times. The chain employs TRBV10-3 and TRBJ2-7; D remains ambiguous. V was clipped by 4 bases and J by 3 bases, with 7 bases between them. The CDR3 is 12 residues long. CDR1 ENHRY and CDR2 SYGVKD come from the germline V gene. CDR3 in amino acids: CAISGRNYEQYF. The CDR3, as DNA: TGTGCCATCAGTGGACGGAACTACGAGCAGTACTTC.

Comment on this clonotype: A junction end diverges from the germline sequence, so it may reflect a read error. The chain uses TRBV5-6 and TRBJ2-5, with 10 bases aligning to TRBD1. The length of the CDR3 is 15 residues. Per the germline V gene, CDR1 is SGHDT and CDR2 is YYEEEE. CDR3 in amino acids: CTSSRDRGGQETQYF. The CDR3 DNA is TGTACCAGCAGCCGGGACAGGGGTGGACAAGAGACCCAGTACTTC.

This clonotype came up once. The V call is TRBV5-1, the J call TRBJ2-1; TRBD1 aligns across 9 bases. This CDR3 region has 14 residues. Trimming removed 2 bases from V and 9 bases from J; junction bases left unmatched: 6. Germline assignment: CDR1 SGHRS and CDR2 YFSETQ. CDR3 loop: CASSLQGASIEQFF. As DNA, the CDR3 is TGCGCCAGCAGCTTACAGGGGGCAAGTATTGAGCAGTTCTTC.

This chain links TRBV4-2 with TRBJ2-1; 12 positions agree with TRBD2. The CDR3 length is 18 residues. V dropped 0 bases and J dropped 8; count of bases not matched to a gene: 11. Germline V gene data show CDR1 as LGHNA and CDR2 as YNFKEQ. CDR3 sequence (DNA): TGTGCCAGCAGCCAAGATTCCCTAGCGGGAGGGCCTGGGGATGAGCAGTTCTTC. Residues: CASSQDSLAGGPGDEQFF.

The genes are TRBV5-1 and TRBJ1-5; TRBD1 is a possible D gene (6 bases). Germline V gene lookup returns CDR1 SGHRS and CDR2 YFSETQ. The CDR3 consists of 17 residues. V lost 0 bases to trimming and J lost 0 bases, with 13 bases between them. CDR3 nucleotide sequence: TGCGCCAGCAGCTTGGGTGAGGGGGTACATAGCAATCAGCCCCAGCATTTT. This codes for CASSLGEGVHSNQPQHF.

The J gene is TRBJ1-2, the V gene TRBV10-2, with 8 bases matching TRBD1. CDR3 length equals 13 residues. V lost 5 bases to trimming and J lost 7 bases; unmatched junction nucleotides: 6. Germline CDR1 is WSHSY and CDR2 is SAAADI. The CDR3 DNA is TGCGCCAGCAGTCAAACAGGGGGTCCTGGCTACACCTTC. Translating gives CASSQTGGPGYTF.

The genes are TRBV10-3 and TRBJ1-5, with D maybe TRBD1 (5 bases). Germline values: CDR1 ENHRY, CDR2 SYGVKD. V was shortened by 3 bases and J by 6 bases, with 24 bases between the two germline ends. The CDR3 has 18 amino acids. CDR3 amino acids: CAISENAKQAVPGQPQHF. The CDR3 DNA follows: TGTGCCATCAGTGAAAACGCAAAACAGGCCGTGCCCGGTCAGCCCCAGCATTTT.

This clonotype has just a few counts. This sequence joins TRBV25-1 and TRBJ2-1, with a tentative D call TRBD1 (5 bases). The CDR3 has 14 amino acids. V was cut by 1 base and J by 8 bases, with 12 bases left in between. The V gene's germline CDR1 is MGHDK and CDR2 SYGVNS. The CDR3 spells CASSEFRQGDEQFF. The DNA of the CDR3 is TGTGCCAGCAGTGAATTTCGCCAGGGCGATGAGCAGTTCTTC. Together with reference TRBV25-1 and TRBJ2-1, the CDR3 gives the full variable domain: EADIYQTPRYLVIGTGKKITLECSQTMGHDKMYWYQQDPGMELHLIHYSYGVNSTEKGDLSSESTVSRIRTEHFPLTLESARPSHTSQYLCASSEFRQGDEQFFGPGTRLTVL.

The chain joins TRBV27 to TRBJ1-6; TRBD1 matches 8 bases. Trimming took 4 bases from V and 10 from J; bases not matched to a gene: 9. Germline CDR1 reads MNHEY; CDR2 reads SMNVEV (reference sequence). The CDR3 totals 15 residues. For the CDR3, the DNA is TGTGCCAGCAGTTCCTTGGACAGGGAGTGGTCACCCCTCCACTTT. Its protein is CASSSLDREWSPLHF.

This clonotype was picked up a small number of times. CDR3 protein: CAISDGGTLLYTF. CDR3 nucleotides: TGTGCCATCAGTGACGGGGGGACTTTGCTTTACACCTTC. This sequence joins TRBV10-3 and TRBJ1-2; perhaps TRBD1 as D (5 bases). Trimming cost V 3 bases and J 11 bases, with 16 bases left between them. Looked up from germline, CDR1 is ENHRY and CDR2 is SYGVKD. The CDR3 is 13 residues long.

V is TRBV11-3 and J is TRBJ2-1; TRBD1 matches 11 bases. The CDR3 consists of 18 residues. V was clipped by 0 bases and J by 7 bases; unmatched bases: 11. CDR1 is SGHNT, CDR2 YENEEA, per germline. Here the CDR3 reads CASSLDRWGTGGNNEQFF. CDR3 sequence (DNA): TGTGCCAGCAGCTTAGATCGTTGGGGGACAGGGGGAAATAATGAGCAGTTCTTC.

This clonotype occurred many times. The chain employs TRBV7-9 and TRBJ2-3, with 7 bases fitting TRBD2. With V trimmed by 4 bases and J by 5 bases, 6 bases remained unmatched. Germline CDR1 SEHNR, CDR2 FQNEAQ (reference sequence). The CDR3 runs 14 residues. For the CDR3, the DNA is TGTGCCAGCAGCTGGGGAGGGTCCGAAGATACGCAGTATTTT. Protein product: CASSWGGSEDTQYF.

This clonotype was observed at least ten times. CDR3 region: CSAEGLAGEPDTQYF. The CDR3 coding sequence is TGCAGTGCCGAGGGACTAGCGGGAGAACCAGATACGCAGTATTTT. The chain uses TRBV20-1 and TRBJ2-3; 14 positions match TRBD2. Germline V CDR1 and CDR2: DFQATT, SNEGSKA (reference sequence). The CDR3 loop spans 15 amino acids. V lost 6 bases to trimming and J lost 4 bases; unmatched junction nucleotides: 6.

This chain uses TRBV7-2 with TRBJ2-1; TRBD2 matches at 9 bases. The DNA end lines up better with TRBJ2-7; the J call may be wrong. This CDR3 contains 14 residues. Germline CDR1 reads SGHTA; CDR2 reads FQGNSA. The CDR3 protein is CASRPAGGYNEQYF. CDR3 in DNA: TGTGCCAGCAGACCAGCGGGAGGCTACAATGAGCAGTACTTC.

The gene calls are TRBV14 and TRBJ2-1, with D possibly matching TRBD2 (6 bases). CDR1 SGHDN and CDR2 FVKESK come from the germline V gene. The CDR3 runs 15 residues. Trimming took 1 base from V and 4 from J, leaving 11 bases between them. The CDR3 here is CASSQGVAAYNEQFF. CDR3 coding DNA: TGTGCCAGCAGCCAAGGGGTAGCGGCGTACAATGAGCAGTTCTTC.

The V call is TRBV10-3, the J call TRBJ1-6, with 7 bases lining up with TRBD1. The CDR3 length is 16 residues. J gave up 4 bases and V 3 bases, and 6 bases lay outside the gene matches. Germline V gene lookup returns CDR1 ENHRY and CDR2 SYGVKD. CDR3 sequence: CAISDGDRLYNSPLHF. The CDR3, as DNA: TGTGCCATCAGTGATGGGGACAGATTATATAATTCACCCCTCCACTTT.

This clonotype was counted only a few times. CDR3 bases: TGTGCCAGCAGTTTAGACAGGGGAGTTATGACCCAGTACTTC. This gives the protein CASSLDRGVMTQYF. The rearrangement links TRBV12-3 or TRBV12-4 to TRBJ2-5, with 7 bases matching TRBD1. V shed 1 base, J shed 7 bases, and the junction held 6 bases outside the gene matches. The length of the CDR3 is 14 residues.

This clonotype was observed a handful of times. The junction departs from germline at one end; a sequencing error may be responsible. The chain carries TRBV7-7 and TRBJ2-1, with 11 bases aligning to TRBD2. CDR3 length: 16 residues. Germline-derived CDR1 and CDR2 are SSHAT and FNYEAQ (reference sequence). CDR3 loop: CASRPLTSGTFNEQFF. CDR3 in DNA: TGTGCTAGCAGACCCCTGACTAGCGGGACCTTCAATGAGCAGTTCTTC.

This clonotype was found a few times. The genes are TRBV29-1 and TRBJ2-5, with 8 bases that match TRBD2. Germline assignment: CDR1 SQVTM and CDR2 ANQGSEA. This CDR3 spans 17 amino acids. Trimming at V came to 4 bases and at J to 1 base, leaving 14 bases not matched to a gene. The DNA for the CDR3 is TGCAGCGTTGTGATCGGGAGGGCTAGCGGATTCCAAGAGACCCAGTACTTC. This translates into CSVVIGRASGFQETQYF.

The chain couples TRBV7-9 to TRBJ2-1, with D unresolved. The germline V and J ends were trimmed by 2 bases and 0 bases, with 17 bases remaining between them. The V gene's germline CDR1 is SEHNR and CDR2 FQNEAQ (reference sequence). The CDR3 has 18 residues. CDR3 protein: CASSLRVGGWSSYNEQFF. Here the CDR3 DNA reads TGTGCCAGCAGCTTAAGGGTCGGCGGTTGGTCCTCCTACAATGAGCAGTTCTTC.

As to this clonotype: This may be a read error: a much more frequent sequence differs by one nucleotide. The CDR3 spells CASSREDEQYF. Here the CDR3 DNA reads TGTGCCAGCAGCAGAGAAGATGAGCAGTACTTC. V usage is TRBV5-6 and J usage is TRBJ2-7; D not certain. The germline V gene encodes CDR1 SGHDT and CDR2 YYEEEE. Trimming left V 4 bases short and J 7 bases short, with 9 bases between. CDR3 length: 11 amino acids.

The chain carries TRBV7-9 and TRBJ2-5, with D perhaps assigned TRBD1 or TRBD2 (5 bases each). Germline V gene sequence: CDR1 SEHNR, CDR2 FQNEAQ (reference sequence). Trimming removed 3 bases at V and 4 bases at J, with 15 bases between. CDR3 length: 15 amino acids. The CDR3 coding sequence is TGTGCCAGCAGCTTGATTCAGGGAGTCGGAGAGACCCAGTACTTC. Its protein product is CASSLIQGVGETQYF.

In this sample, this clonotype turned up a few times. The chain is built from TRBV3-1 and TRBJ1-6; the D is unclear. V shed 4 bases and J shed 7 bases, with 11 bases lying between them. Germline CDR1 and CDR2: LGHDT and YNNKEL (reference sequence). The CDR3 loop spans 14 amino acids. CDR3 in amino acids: CASSLAQQNSPLHF. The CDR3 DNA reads TGTGCCAGCAGCCTGGCACAGCAAAATTCACCCCTCCACTTT.

The DNA of the CDR3 is TGTGCCAGCAGCCACCGTCAGCGGGGGAATTACAATGAGCAGTACTTC. The encoded protein is CASSHRQRGNYNEQYF. The V and J genes are TRBV3-1 and TRBJ2-7; TRBD2 matches at 8 bases. This CDR3 spans 16 amino acids. After removal of 3 bases from V and 7 bases from J, the junction contained 14 bases not matched to a gene. Germline CDR1 is LGHDT and CDR2 is YNNKEL (reference sequence).

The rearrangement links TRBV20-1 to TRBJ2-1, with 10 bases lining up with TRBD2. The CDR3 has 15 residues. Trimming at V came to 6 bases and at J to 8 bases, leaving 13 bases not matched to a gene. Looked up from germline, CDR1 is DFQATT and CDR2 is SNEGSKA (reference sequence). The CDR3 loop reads CSAGPSGRAADEQFF. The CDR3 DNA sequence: TGCAGTGCGGGGCCCAGCGGGAGGGCCGCCGATGAGCAGTTCTTC.